The rows below give T cell receptor beta chains drawn from one sample of a study of cytomegalovirus exposure and HLA in healthy donors. TCRdb's copy holds only in-frame clones and misses some; the assay was immunoSEQ multiplex PCR. The data show about 97,000 clones, approximately 73% seen once. The sample consisted of PBMCs. These TCRs come from a man in his forties in good health and CMV-seronegative. Each CDR3 is given with its conserved first and last residue. D genes are given only for firm matches. Clone size is stated in some rows and not others, as once, few, many or a class when expanded.

v_call,j_call,d_call,clone_size,cdr3_aa,cdr3_nt
TRBV25-1,TRBJ2-5,TRBD2,-,CASSNLAGQETQYF,TGTGCCAGCAGCAACTTAGCGGGGCAAGAGACCCAGTACTTC
TRBV6-1,TRBJ1-5,TRBD1,-,CASSVRDRGFQPQHF,TGTGCCAGCAGTGTCCGGGACAGGGGGTTTCAGCCCCAGCATTTT
TRBV15,TRBJ2-1,-,-,CATSRDQDFNEQFF,TGTGCCACCAGCAGAGACCAGGATTTCAATGAGCAGTTCTTC
TRBV7-2,TRBJ2-5,TRBD2,-,CASSTGGAGGLETQYF,TGTGCCAGCAGCACAGGGGGAGCGGGGGGGCTGGAGACCCAGTACTTC
TRBV18,TRBJ2-5,TRBD1,-,CASSPGQGQETQYF,TGTGCCAGCTCACCGGGACAGGGCCAAGAGACCCAGTACTTC
TRBV7-8,TRBJ2-7,TRBD1,-,CASSSLRGLGEQYF,TGTGCCAGCAGCTCCCTGAGGGGGCTAGGCGAGCAGTACTTC
TRBV11-3,TRBJ2-5,-,few,CASSRPRETQYF,TGTGCCAGCAGCCGCCCGAGGGAGACCCAGTACTTC
TRBV5-1,TRBJ1-1,-,few,CASSHVNGLSPEAFF,TGCGCCAGCAGCCATGTAAACGGTTTGAGTCCTGAAGCTTTCTTT
TRBV4-1,TRBJ2-3,-,-,CASSQYRVLSADTQYF,TGCGCCAGCAGCCAATACAGGGTCCTTTCTGCAGATACGCAGTATTTT
TRBV4-1,TRBJ2-2,TRBD2,-,CASSQDPTSGGATGELFF,TGCGCCAGCAGCCAAGATCCGACTAGCGGGGGGGCCACCGGGGAGCTGTTTTTT
TRBV9,TRBJ2-5,TRBD2,few,CASSATGTSGGAQETQYF,TGTGCCAGCAGCGCAACCGGGACTAGCGGGGGGGCCCAAGAGACCCAGTACTTC
TRBV4-3,TRBJ2-3,TRBD1,-,CASSWTGGPTDTQYF,TGCGCCAGCAGCTGGACAGGGGGACCTACAGATACGCAGTATTTT
TRBV2,TRBJ1-4,TRBD1,few,CASSQDRGQYEKLFF,TGTGCCAGCAGTCAGGACAGGGGGCAATATGAAAAACTGTTTTTT
TRBV28,TRBJ1-2,-,-,CATKIQGEGYTF,TGTGCCACCAAAATACAGGGAGAGGGCTACACCTTC
TRBV11-1,TRBJ1-2,TRBD1,-,CASSLGQGTINYGYTF,TGTGCCAGCAGCCTAGGACAGGGGACAATTAACTATGGCTACACCTTC
TRBV19,TRBJ1-5,TRBD1,-,CASSIFRTGQPQHF,TGTGCCAGTAGTATATTCAGGACAGGGCAGCCCCAGCATTTT
TRBV4-3,TRBJ2-5,TRBD1,-,CASSPSTGRETQYF,TGCGCCAGCAGCCCTTCGACAGGGCGGGAGACCCAGTACTTC
TRBV4-1,TRBJ2-7,-,-,CASSPGTHGYEQYF,TGCGCCAGCAGCCCCGGGACACACGGTTACGAGCAGTACTTC
TRBV5-1,TRBJ2-3,TRBD1,-,CASNQDRAGLNMQYF,TGCGCCAGCAACCAAGACAGGGCTGGGTTAAATATGCAGTATTTT
TRBV2,TRBJ2-7,-,few,CASSEVAGDEQYF,TGTGCCAGCAGTGAAGTGGCAGGGGACGAGCAGTACTTC
TRBV11-2,TRBJ2-4,-,-,CASSLATEGKNIQYF,TGTGCCAGCAGCTTAGCCACTGAGGGCAAAAACATTCAGTACTTC
TRBV18,TRBJ2-7,TRBD1,once,CASSPEGASYEQYF,TGTGCCAGCTCACCAGAGGGGGCAAGCTACGAGCAGTACTTC
TRBV5-4,TRBJ2-5,-,once,CASSLGKGGIQETQYF,TGTGCCAGCAGCCTCGGTAAAGGGGGAATCCAAGAGACCCAGTACTTC
TRBV5-4,TRBJ2-2,-,-,CASSPLDSNTGELFF,TGTGCCAGCAGCCCACTGGACAGCAACACCGGGGAGCTGTTTTTT
TRBV6-5,TRBJ2-2,TRBD1,-,CASSSTGAPGTGELFF,TGTGCCAGCAGTTCTACAGGGGCGCCGGGCACCGGGGAGCTGTTTTTT
TRBV18,TRBJ2-7,TRBD1,-,CASSLSQGALTYEQYF,TGTGCCAGCTCACTCTCCCAGGGGGCGTTAACCTACGAGCAGTACTTC
TRBV23-1,TRBJ2-6,TRBD1,-,CASSHGQGASGANVLTF,TGCGCCAGCAGTCATGGACAGGGGGCTTCTGGGGCCAACGTCCTGACTTTC
TRBV5-1,TRBJ1-4,TRBD1,-,CASSPFTGDNEKLFF,TGCGCCAGCAGCCCATTTACAGGGGATAATGAAAAACTGTTTTTT
TRBV27,TRBJ1-2,-,few,CASSLRGQFDYGYTF,TGTGCCAGCAGTTTAAGAGGACAGTTTGACTATGGCTACACCTTC
TRBV2,TRBJ1-1,TRBD1,-,CASRRDRGFEAFF,TGTGCCAGCAGACGGGACAGGGGATTTGAAGCTTTCTTT
TRBV7-9,TRBJ1-1,-,-,CASSILGIRTGEAFF,TGTGCCAGCAGCATCCTCGGGATAAGGACCGGTGAAGCTTTCTTT
TRBV6-6,TRBJ2-5,-,-,CASSYGLNRGTQYF,TGTGCCAGCAGTTACGGGCTCAACCGGGGGACCCAGTACTTC
TRBV18,TRBJ2-7,TRBD2,-,CASSPGTSGGVASYEQYF,TGTGCCAGCTCACCCGGGACTAGCGGGGGAGTAGCCTCCTACGAGCAGTACTTC
TRBV7-2,TRBJ1-1,-,-,CASRITTGWAFF,TGTGCCAGCAGGATTACTACAGGGTGGGCTTTCTTT
TRBV7-9,TRBJ1-6,-,-,CASSRGQNSPLHF,TGTGCCAGCAGCCGGGGACAAAATTCACCCCTCCACTTT
TRBV5-4,TRBJ1-2,-,once,CASSLGVLTGYGYTF,TGTGCCAGCAGCTTGGGGGTCCTAACGGGCTATGGCTACACCTTC
TRBV7-2,TRBJ2-5,TRBD2,few,CASSPHQGSGETQYF,TGTGCCAGCAGCCCACATCAGGGTAGCGGGGAGACCCAGTACTTC
TRBV5-6,TRBJ1-1,-,-,CASSYQGIAEAFF,TGTGCCAGCAGCTACCAGGGTATCGCTGAAGCTTTCTTT
TRBV18,TRBJ1-2,TRBD1,-,CASSLTGVDYGYTF,TGTGCCAGCTCACTCACAGGGGTGGACTATGGCTACACCTTC
TRBV5-6,TRBJ2-7,TRBD1,-,CASSSMTGIHEQYF,TGTGCCAGCAGCTCAATGACAGGGATCCACGAGCAGTACTTC
TRBV19,TRBJ1-5,-,once,CASRMQLYSNQPQHF,TGTGCCAGTAGGATGCAACTTTATAGCAATCAGCCCCAGCATTTT
TRBV6-5,TRBJ1-4,-,few,CASSYSRQGFNEKLFF,TGTGCCAGCAGTTACTCGAGGCAGGGTTTTAATGAAAAACTGTTTTTT
TRBV25-1,TRBJ1-2,-,-,CASSTDGVYGYTF,TGTGCCAGCAGCACAGACGGTGTCTATGGCTACACCTTC
TRBV7-2,TRBJ1-5,TRBD1,-,CASSSDRFQPQHF,TGTGCCAGCAGCTCGGACAGGTTTCAGCCCCAGCATTTT
TRBV28,TRBJ1-2,-,few,CATNTFYGYTF,TGTGCCACGAACACCTTCTATGGCTACACCTTC
TRBV7-2,TRBJ2-1,TRBD2,-,CASSLVLAGDYEQFF,TGTGCCAGCAGCTTAGTGCTAGCGGGGGACTATGAGCAGTTCTTC
TRBV28,TRBJ1-5,-,-,CASSWGVGNQPQHF,TGTGCCAGCAGTTGGGGCGTAGGCAATCAGCCCCAGCATTTT
TRBV5-1,TRBJ1-4,TRBD1,once,CASSGGQGSGEKLFF,TGCGCCAGCAGTGGGGGACAGGGGTCGGGTGAAAAACTGTTTTTT
TRBV4-2,TRBJ2-1,-,-,CASSHPAADNEQFF,TGTGCCAGCAGCCACCCAGCCGCGGACAATGAGCAGTTCTTC
TRBV28,TRBJ2-5,-,-,CASIQQETQYF,TGTGCCAGCATCCAACAAGAGACCCAGTACTTC